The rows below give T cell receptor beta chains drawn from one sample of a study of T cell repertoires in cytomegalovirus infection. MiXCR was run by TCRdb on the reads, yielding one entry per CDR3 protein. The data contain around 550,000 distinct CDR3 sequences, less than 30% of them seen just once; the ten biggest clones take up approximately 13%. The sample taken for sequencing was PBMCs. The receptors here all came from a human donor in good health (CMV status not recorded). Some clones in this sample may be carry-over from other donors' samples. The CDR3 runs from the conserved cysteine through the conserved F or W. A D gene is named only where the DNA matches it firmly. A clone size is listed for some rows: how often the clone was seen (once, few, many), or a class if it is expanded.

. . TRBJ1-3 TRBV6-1 TGTGCCAGCAGTCCTCTACGGCCCTTTGGGAGCTCTGGAAACACCATATATTTT CASSPLRPFGSSGNTIYF
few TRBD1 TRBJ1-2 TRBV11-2 TGTGCCAGCAGCTCCCGGGACAGTCGCTATGGCTACACCTTC CASSSRDSRYGYTF
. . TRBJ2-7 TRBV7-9 TGTGCCAGCAGCTTAGGCTCGCAGGGCAGCGAGCAGTACTTC CASSLGSQGSEQYF
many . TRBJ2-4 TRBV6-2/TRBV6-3 TGTGCCAGCGGCCTTGGGGAGACTATAGCCAAAAACATTCAGTACTTC CASGLGETIAKNIQYF
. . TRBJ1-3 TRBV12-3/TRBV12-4 TGTGCCAGCAGTTTAGGCCTGTCGCGTGCCACCATATATTTT CASSLGLSRATIYF
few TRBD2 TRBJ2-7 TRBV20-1 TGCAGTGCTCCCCGGACTAGCGGGAGCTACGAGCAGTACTTC CSAPRTSGSYEQYF
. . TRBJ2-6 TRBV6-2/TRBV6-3 TGTACCAGCAGTTACGGTCAGGGACACTCTGGGGCCAACGTCCTGACTTTC CTSSYGQGHSGANVLTF
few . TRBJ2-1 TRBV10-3 TGTGCCATCAGTGGCCCCCCTCAAGGCAATTCCTACAATGAGCAGTTCTTC CAISGPPQGNSYNEQFF
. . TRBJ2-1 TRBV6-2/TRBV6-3 TGTGCCAGCAGTAACGGCGCACTTCAGTTCTTC CASSNGALQFF
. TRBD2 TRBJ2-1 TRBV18 TGTGCCAGCTCACCACCAACTAGCGGGCCAGACAATGAGCAGTTCTTC CASSPPTSGPDNEQFF
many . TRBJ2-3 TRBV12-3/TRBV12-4 TGTGCCAGCAGCTTGGCCCGGGGTACGCAGTATTTT CASSLARGTQYF
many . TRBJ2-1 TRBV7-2 TGTGCCAGCAGCGCGACGGGCAATGAGCAGTTCTTC CASSATGNEQFF
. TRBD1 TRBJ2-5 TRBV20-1 TGCAGTGCTCAGCCACTACAGGGGTCGGGAGAGACCCAGTACTTC CSAQPLQGSGETQYF
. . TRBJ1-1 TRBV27 TGTGCCAGCAGTGTACGGAATATGTCTCCTGAAGCTTTCTTT CASSVRNMSPEAFF
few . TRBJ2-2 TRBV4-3 TGCGCCAGCAGCCAAGATCCATACACCGGGGAGCTGTTTTTT CASSQDPYTGELFF
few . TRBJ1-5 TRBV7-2 TGTGCCAGCAGCTTAGCAGGGGGTCAGGAGCAGCCCCAGCATTTT CASSLAGGQEQPQHF
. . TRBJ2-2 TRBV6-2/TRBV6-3 TGTGCCAGCAGTTACCCATCGGGACTCACTCCCGGGGAGCTGTTTTTT CASSYPSGLTPGELFF
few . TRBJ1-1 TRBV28 TGTGCCAGCAGTCCACCCTCAAGGGGGAAGGCTTTCTTT CASSPPSRGKAFF
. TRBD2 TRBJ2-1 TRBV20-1 TGCAGTGCTCTACTAGCGGGAAAGCAGTTCTTC CSALLAGKQFF
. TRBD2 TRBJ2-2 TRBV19 TGTGCCAGTAGTCCTCGATTAGCGGGAGGGCGGAACACCGGGGAGCTGTTTTTT CASSPRLAGGRNTGELFF
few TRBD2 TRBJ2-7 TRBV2 TGTGCCAGCAGTGAAGTAAGCGGGAGACAGTACGAGCAGTACTTC CASSEVSGRQYEQYF
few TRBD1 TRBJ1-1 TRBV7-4 TGTGCCAGCAGCCCCGACAGGGGGCTAAGGGATGAGGCTTTCTTT CASSPDRGLRDEAFF
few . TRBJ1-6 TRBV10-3 TGTGCCATCAGACAAGATATCTCCTATAATTCACCCCTCCACTTT CAIRQDISYNSPLHF
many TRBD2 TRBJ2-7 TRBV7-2 TGTGCCAGCAGCTTATTGGCGGGAGGGACCCACGAGCAGTACTTC CASSLLAGGTHEQYF
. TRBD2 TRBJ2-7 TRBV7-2 TGTGCCAGCAGCTATAGCGGGAGCAAATACGAGCAGTACTTC CASSYSGSKYEQYF
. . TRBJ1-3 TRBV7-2 TGTGCCAGCAGCTTAGTTCCGCAGGTGGAAACTCAATCTGGAAACACCATATATTTT CASSLVPQVETQSGNTIYF
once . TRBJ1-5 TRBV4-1 TGCGCCAGCAGCCAAGCGGCAGGGGCTGACAACAATCAGCCCCAGCATTTT CASSQAAGADNNQPQHF
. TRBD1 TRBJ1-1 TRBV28 TGTGCCAGCAGTTCGACGGTGCGGACAGGGACCGAAGCTTTCTTT CASSSTVRTGTEAFF
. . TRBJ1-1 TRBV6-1 TGTGCCAGCAGTGAATTGGGGGCGCGGACTGAAGCTTTCTTT CASSELGARTEAFF
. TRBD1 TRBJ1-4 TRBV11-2 TGTGCCAGCAGCTTAGGGGGACAGGGAAATGAAAAACTGTTTTTT CASSLGGQGNEKLFF
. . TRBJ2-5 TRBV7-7 TGTGCCAGCAGCTTAGAGTTTTTTCAAGAGACCCAGTACTTC CASSLEFFQETQYF
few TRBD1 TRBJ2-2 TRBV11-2 TGTGCCAGCAGCCAAGACAGGGGGCGCGGGGAGCTGTTTTTT CASSQDRGRGELFF
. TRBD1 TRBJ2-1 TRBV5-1 TGCGCCAGCAGCTTGGAGGACAGGGGCCATGAGCAGTTCTTC CASSLEDRGHEQFF
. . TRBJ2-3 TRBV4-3 TGCGCCAGCAGCCAAGAACTTATGCAGGCGCGCACGCAGTATTTT CASSQELMQARTQYF
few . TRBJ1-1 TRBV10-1 TGCGCCAGCAGTGAATCAGGGAAGACTGAAGCTTTCTTT CASSESGKTEAFF
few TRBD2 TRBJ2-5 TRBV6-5 TGTGCCAGCAGTTACTTCGGGACTAGCGGGATTATTTCTGGGACCCAGTACTTC CASSYFGTSGIISGTQYF
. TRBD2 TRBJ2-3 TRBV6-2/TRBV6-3 TGTGCCAGCAGTTACCCAGCGGGAGGGACAGATACGCAGTATTTT CASSYPAGGTDTQYF